This T cell receptor (beta chain) emerged from a study of T cell repertoires in cytomegalovirus infection. About the research overall: A matching HLA type, together with CMV infection, was signaled by public TCR beta signatures. Overall study findings and caveats: The study identified carriers of CMV plus the relevant HLA from cumulative public TCR beta family frequency. Dominating the ex vivo response were HLA-C-restricted CMV-specific TCR beta clonotypes.

After removal of 3 bases from V and 8 bases from J, the junction contained 7 bases not matched to a gene. The CDR3 is made up of 14 amino acids. Germline CDR1 SGHAT, CDR2 FQNNGV. TCRdb fed the reads into MiXCR, producing one record per CDR3 protein. The data contain 740,000 or so distinct CDR3 sequences, less than 40% of them singletons. Concerning this clonotype: No antigen is known for it.

V and J are TRBV11-2 and TRBJ1-2, with 9 bases aligning to TRBD1. The sequence came from a human donor in good health (CMV status not recorded). Some clones in this sample may be carry-over from other donors' samples. Sequenced: PBMCs. The CDR3 protein is CASSLLQGARGYTF. CDR3 bases: TGTGCCAGCAGCTTGCTACAGGGGGCGCGGGGCTACACCTTC.